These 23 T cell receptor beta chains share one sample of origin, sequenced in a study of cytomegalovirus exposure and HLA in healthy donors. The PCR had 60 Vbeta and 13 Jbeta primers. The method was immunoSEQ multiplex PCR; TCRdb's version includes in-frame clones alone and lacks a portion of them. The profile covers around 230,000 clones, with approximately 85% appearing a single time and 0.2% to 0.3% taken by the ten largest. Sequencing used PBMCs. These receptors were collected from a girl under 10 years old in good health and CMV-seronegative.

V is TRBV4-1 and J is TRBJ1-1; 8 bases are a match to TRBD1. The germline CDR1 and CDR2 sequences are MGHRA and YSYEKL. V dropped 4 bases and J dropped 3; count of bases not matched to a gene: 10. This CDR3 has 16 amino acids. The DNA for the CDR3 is TGCGCCAGCAGCCTTACGACAGGGGTTATCCACACTGAAGCTTTCTTT. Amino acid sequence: CASSLTTGVIHTEAFF.

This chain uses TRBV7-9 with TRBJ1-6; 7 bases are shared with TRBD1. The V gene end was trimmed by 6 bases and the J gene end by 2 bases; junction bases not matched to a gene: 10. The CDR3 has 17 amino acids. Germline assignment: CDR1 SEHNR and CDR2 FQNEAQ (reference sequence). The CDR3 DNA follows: TGTGCCAGCAGAAGACAGGGCCGAGGCACCTATAATTCACCCCTCCACTTT. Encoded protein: CASRRQGRGTYNSPLHF.

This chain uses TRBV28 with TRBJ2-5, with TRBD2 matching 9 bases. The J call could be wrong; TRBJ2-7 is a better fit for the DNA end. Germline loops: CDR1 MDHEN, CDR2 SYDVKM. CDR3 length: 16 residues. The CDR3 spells CASSLQVAGVAYEQYF. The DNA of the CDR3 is TGTGCCAGCAGTTTACAAGTAGCGGGAGTAGCCTACGAGCAGTACTTC.

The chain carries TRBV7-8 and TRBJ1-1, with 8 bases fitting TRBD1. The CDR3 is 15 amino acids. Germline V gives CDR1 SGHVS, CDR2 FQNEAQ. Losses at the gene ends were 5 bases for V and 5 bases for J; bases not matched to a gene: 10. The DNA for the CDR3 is TGTGCCAGCAGCGCCTCAACAGGGGGTCGGACTGAAGCTTTCTTT. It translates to CASSASTGGRTEAFF.

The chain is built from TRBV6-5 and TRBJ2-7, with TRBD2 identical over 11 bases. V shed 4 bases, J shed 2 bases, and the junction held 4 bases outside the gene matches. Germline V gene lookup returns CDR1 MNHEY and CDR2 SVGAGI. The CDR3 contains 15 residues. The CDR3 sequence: CASSSLAGGTYEQYF. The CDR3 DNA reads TGTGCCAGCAGTTCATTAGCGGGAGGGACCTACGAGCAGTACTTC.

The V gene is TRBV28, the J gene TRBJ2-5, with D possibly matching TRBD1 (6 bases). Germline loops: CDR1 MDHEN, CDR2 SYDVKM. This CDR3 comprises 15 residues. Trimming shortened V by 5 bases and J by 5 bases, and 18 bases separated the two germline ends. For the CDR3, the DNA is TGTGCCAGCAGTCTTTTGGGGGCAGGTACGGAGACCCAGTACTTC. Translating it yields CASSLLGAGTETQYF.

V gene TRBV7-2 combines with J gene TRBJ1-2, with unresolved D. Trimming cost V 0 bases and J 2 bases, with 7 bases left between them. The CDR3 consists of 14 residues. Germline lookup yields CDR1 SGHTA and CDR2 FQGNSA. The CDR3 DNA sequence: TGTGCCAGCAGCTTAGCGCGGCAGAACTATGGCTACACCTTC. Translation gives CASSLARQNYGYTF.

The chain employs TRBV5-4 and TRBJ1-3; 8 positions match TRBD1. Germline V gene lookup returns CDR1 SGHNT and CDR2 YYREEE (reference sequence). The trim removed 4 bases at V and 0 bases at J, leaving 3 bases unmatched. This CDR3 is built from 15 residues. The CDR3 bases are TGTGCCAGCAGCGGCGGGACAGGCTCTGGAAACACCATATATTTT. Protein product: CASSGGTGSGNTIYF. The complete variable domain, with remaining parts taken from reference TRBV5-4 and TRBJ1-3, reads ETGVTQSPTHLIKTRGQQVTLRCSSQSGHNTVSWYQQALGQGPQFIFQYYREEENGRGNFPPRFSGLQFPNYSSELNVNALELDDSALYLCASSGGTGSGNTIYFGEGSWLTVV.

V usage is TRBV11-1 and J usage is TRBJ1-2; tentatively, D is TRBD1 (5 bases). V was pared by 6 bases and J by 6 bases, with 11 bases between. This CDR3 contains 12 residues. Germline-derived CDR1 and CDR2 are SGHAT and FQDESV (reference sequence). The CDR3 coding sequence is TGTGCCAGCAGTGACAGTGTAGATGGCTACACCTTC. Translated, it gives CASSDSVDGYTF.

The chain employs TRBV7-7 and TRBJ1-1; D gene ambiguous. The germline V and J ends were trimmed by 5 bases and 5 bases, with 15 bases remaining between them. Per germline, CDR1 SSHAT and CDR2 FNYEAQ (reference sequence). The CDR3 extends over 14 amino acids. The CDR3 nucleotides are TGTGCCAGCAGCGCATTACGGGGTAGGACTGAAGCTTTCTTT. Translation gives CASSALRGRTEAFF.

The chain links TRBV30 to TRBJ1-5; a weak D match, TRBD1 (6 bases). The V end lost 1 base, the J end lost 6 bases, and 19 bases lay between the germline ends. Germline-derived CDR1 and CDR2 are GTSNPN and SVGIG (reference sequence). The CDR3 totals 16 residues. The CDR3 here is CAWSAPPKGDGQPQHF. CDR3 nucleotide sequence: TGTGCCTGGAGTGCACCCCCGAAGGGGGATGGTCAGCCCCAGCATTTT.

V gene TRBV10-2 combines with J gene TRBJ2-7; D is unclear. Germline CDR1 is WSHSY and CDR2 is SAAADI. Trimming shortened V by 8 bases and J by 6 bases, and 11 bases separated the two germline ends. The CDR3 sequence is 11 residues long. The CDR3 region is CASASGGEQYF. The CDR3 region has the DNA TGCGCCAGCGCATCTGGCGGCGAGCAGTACTTC.

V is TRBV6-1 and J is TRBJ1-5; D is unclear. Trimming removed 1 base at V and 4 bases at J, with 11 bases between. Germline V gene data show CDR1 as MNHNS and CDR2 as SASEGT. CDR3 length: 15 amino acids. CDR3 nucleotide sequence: TGTGCCAGCAGTGAAGGATTGGGAGCTAATCAGCCCCAGCATTTT. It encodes CASSEGLGANQPQHF.

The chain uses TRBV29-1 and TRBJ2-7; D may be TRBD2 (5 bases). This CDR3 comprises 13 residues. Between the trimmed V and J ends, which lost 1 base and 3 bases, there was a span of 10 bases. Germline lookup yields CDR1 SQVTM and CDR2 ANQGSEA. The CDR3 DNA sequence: TGCAGCGTTGAAGGTGGGAGCGGCTACGAGCAGTACTTC. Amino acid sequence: CSVEGGSGYEQYF.

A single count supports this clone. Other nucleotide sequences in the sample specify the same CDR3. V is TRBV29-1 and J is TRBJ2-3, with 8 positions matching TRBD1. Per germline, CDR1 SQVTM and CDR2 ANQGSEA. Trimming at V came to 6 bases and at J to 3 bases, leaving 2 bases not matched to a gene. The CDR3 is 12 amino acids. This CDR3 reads CSVDRGTDTQYF. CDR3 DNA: TGCAGCGTAGACAGGGGAACAGATACGCAGTATTTT.

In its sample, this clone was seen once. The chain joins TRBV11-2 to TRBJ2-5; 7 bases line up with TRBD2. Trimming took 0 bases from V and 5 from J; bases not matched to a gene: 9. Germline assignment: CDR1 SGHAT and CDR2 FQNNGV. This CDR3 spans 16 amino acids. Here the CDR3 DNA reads TGTGCCAGCAGCTTAGACGCCCCCGGGACTACGGAGACCCAGTACTTC. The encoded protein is CASSLDAPGTTETQYF.

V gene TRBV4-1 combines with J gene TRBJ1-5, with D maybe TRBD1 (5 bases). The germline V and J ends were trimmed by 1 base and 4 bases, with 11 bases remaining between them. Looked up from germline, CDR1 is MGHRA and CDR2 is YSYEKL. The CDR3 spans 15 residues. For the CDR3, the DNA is TGCGCCAGCAGCCAAGTGGCGGGGCAGAATCAGCCCCAGCATTTT. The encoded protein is CASSQVAGQNQPQHF.

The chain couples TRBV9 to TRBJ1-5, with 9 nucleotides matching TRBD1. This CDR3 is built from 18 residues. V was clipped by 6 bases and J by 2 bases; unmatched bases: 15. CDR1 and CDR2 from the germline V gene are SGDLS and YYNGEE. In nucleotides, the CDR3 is TGTGCCAGCATGTTGGTAGGACAGGGGAAAATGGGCAATCAGCCCCAGCATTTT. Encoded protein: CASMLVGQGKMGNQPQHF.

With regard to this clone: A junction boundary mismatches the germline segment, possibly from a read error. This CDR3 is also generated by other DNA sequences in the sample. The CDR3 protein is CASSALTENYEQYF. CDR3 DNA: TGTGCTAGCAGTGCGCTAACCGAGAACTACGAGCAGTACTTC. V usage is TRBV6-1 and J usage is TRBJ2-7; D is uncertain. The CDR3 runs to 14 residues. Germline CDR1 reads MNHNS; CDR2 reads SASEGT.

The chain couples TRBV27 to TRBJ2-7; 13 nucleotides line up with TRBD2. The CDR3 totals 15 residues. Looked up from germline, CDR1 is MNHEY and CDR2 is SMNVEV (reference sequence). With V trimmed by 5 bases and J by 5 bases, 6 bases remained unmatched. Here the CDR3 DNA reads TGTGCCAGCAGTCCCAGGACTAGCGGGAGCGACGAGCAGTACTTC. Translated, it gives CASSPRTSGSDEQYF.

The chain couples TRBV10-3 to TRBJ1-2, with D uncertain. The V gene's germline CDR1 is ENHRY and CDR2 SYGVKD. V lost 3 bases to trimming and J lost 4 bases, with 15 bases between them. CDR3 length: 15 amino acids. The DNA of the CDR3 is TGTGCCATCAGTGATTCGCCGACAAACCCCTATGGCTACACCTTC. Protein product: CAISDSPTNPYGYTF.

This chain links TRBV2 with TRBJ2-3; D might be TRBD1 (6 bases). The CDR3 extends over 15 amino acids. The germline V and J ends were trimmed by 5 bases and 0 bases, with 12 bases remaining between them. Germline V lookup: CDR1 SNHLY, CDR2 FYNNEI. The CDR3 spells CASSRRGSSTDTQYF. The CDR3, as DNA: TGTGCCAGCAGTCGCAGGGGTTCTAGCACAGATACGCAGTATTTT.

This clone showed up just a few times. The CDR3 reads CASSVLLAGNNEQFF. The CDR3 nucleotides are TGTGCCAGCAGCGTGCTACTAGCGGGCAACAATGAGCAGTTCTTC. The rearrangement joins TRBV9 to TRBJ2-1, with 9 bases aligning to TRBD2. The CDR3 sequence is 15 residues long. V shed 2 bases and J 5 bases; nucleotides not matched to a gene: 5. CDR1 SGDLS and CDR2 YYNGEE come from the germline V gene.